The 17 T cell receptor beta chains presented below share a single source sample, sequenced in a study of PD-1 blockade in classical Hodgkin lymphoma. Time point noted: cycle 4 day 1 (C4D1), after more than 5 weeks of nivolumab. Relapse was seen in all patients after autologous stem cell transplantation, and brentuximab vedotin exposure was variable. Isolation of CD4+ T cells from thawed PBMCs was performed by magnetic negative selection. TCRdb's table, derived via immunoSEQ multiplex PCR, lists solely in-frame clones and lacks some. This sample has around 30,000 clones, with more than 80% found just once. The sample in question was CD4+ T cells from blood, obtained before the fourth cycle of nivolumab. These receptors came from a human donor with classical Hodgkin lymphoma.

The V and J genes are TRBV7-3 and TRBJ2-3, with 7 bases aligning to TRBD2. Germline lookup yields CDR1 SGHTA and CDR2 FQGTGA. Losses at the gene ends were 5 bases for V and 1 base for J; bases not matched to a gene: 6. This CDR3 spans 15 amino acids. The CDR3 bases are TGTGCCAGCAGCCCCGGGGGGATAGGCACAGATACGCAGTATTTT. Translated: CASSPGGIGTDTQYF.

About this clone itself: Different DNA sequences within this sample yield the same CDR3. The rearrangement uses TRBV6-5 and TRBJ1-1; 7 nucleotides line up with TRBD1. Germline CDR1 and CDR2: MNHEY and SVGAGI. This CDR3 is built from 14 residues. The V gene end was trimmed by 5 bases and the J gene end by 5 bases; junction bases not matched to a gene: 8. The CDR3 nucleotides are TGTGCCAGCAGTCCACAGGGGTCAAGGACTGAAGCTTTCTTT. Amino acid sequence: CASSPQGSRTEAFF.

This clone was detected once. The CDR3 DNA follows: TGTGCCAGCCAGTCAAACGGTCAGCCCCAGCATTTT. This encodes CASQSNGQPQHF. The chain links TRBV19 to TRBJ1-5; D uncertain. The V end was cut by 9 bases, the J end by 6 bases, with 12 bases between. Germline V gene lookup returns CDR1 LNHDA and CDR2 SQIVND (reference sequence). The CDR3 runs 12 residues.

The CDR3 loop reads CATSGRAFGYGYTF. The CDR3 region has the DNA TGTGCCACTTCTGGGAGGGCGTTCGGCTATGGCTACACCTTC. This sequence joins TRBV6-5 and TRBJ1-2; D gene unclear. V dropped 10 bases and J dropped 4 bases, with 19 bases sitting between them. The CDR3 length is 14 residues. Germline CDR1 MNHEY, CDR2 SVGAGI.

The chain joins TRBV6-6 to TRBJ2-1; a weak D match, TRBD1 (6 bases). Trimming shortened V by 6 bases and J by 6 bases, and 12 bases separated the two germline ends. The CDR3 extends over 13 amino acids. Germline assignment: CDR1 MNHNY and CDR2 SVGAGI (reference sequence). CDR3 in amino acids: CASSQGLFNEQFF. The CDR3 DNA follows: TGTGCCAGCAGCCAGGGGTTGTTCAATGAGCAGTTCTTC.

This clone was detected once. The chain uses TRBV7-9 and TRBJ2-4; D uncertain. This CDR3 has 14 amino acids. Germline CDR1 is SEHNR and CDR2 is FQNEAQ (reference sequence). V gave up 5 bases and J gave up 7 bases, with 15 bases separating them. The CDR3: CASSPPERRNIQYF. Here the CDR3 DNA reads TGTGCCAGCAGCCCCCCCGAGAGACGGAACATTCAGTACTTC.

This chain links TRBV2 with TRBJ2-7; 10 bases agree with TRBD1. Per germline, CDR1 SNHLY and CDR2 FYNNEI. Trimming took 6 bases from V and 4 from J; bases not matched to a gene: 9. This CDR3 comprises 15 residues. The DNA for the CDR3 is TGTGCCAGCAGGCCCTCGGACAGGGGGTTGTACGAGCAGTACTTC. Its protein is CASRPSDRGLYEQYF.

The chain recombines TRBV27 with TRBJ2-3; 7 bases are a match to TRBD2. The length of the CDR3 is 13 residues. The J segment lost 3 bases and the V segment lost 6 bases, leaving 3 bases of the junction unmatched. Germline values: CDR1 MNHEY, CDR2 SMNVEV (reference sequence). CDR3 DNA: TGTGCCAGCAGAATACTAGCGACAGATACGCAGTATTTT. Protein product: CASRILATDTQYF.

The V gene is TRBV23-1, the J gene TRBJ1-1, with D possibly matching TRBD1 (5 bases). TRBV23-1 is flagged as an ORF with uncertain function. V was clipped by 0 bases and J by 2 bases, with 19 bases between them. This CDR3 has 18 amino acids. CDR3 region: CASSQSLTGRGKNTEAFF. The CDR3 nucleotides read TGCGCCAGCAGTCAATCCTTAACTGGGAGGGGAAAAAACACTGAAGCTTTCTTT.

The CDR3 sequence is CASSLEAGGPFEQYF. The CDR3 DNA follows: TGTGCCAGCAGCTTAGAGGCGGGGGGGCCCTTCGAGCAGTACTTC. This rearrangement joins TRBV7-9 to TRBJ2-7; 9 nucleotides agree with TRBD2. The CDR3 sequence is 15 residues long. Germline trimming cut 1 base from V and 6 bases from J; bases unmatched to any gene: 7. Germline loops: CDR1 SEHNR, CDR2 FQNEAQ (reference sequence).

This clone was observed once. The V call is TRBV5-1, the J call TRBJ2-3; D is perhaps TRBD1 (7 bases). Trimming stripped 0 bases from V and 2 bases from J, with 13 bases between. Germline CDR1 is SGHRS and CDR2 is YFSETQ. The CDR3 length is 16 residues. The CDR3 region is CASSLVGRGDTDTQYF. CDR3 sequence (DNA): TGCGCCAGCAGCTTGGTTGGCAGGGGGGACACAGATACGCAGTATTTT.

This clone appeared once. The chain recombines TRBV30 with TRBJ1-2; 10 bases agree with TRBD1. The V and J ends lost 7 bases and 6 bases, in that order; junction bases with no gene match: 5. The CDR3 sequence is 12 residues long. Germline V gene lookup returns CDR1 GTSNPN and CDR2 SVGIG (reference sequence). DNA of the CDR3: TGTGCCTCCGGGACAGGGGTGAATGGCTACACCTTC. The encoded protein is CASGTGVNGYTF.

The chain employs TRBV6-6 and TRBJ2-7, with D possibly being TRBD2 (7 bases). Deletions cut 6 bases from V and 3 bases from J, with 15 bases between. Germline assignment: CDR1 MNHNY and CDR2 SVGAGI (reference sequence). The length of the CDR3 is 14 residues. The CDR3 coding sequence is TGTGCCAGCAGACTGGGGGGGGCCGACTACGAGCAGTACTTC. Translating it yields CASRLGGADYEQYF.

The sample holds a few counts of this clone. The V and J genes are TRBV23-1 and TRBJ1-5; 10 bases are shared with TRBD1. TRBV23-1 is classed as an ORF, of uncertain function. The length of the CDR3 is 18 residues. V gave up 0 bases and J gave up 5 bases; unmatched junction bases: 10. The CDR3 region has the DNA TGCGCCAGCAGTCAATCCGGGGACGGGACAGGGGTTTATCAGCCCCAGCATTTT. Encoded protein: CASSQSGDGTGVYQPQHF.

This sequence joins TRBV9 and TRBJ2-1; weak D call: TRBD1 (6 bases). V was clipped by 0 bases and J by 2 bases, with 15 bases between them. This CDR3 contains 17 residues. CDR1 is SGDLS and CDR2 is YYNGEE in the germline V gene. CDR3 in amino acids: CASSVARGSPAYNEQFF. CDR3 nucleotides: TGTGCCAGCAGCGTAGCTAGGGGGTCCCCCGCCTACAATGAGCAGTTCTTC.

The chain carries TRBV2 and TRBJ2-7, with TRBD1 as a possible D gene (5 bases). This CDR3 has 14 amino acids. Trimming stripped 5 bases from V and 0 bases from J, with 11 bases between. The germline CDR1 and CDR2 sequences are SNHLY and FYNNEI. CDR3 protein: CASSSTGSSYEQYF. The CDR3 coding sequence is TGTGCCAGCAGTAGTACAGGAAGCTCCTACGAGCAGTACTTC.

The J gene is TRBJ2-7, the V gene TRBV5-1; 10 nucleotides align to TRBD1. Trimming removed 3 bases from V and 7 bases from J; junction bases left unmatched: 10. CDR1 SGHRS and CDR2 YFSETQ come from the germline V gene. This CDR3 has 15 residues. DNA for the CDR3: TGCGCCAGCAGCTCTACAGGGACAGGGGTTGAAGAGCAGTACTTC. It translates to CASSSTGTGVEEQYF.